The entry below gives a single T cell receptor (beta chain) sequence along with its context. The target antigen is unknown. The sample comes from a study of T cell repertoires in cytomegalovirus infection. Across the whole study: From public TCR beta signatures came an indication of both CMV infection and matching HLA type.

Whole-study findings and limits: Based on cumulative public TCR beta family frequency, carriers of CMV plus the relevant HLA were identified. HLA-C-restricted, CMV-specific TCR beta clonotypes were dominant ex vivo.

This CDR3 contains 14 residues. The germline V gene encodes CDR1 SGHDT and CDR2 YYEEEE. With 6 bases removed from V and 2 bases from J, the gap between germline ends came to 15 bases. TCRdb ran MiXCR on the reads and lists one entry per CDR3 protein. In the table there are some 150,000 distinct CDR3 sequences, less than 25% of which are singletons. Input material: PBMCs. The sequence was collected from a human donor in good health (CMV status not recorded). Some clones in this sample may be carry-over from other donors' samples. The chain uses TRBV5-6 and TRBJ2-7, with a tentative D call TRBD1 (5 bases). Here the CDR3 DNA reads TGTGCCAGCACCCTAGTCTGGGGCCCCTACGAGCAGTACTTC. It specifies CASTLVWGPYEQYF.